The T cell receptor beta chain described here comes from a study of siplizumab effects on memory and regulatory T cells. Study-level findings and limits: Siplizumab significantly lowered the alloreactive sequences that could be traced to unstimulated CD4+ memory cells. Memory cells seemed less diverse than naive T cells, which also seemed major contributors to the alloresponse. The study did not confirm that proliferating Tregs from siplizumab cultures were suppressive. With siplizumab, mappable alloreactive CD4+ clones averaged roughly 69% Treg-derived, versus more than 25% in controls.

The method was immunoSEQ multiplex PCR; TCRdb's version includes in-frame clones alone and lacks a portion of them. The sample consists of about 100,000 clones, about nine tenths of them appearing once. As for this clone: The antigen is undetermined. Other DNA sequences in the sample encode the same CDR3.

Sequences were obtained from non-Treg CD4+ T cells sorted from blood. The TCR sequence derives from a human donor in good health.

CDR3 residues: CASSGTPQETQYF. The CDR3 nucleotides are TGTGCCAGTTCAGGGACCCCTCAAGAGACCCAGTACTTC. The chain joins TRBV5-4 to TRBJ2-5; D may match TRBD1 or TRBD2 (5 bases each). Germline V gene sequence: CDR1 SGHNT, CDR2 YYREEE (reference sequence). This CDR3 spans 13 amino acids. V lost 8 bases to trimming and J lost 2 bases, with 13 bases between them.